This T cell receptor beta chain stems from a study of CD8 T cells in ankylosing spondylitis. Study conclusions and caveats: Typical of ankylosing spondylitis blood, it appeared, was a TCR beta motif of several highly homologous variants. As reported, disease-linked clones showed significant enrichment in matched ankylosing spondylitis synovial fluid.

This clonotype was counted only a few times. Its antigen remains unidentified. Generation of TCR beta libraries employed quantitative 5'-RACE incorporating molecular barcodes. TCRdb re-called the 5' RACE reads with MiXCR, one entry per CDR3 protein. The sample has roughly 160,000 distinct CDR3 sequences; approximately 10% are singletons. V lost 4 bases to trimming and J lost 0 bases; unmatched junction nucleotides: 11. The CDR3 totals 18 residues. CDR1 and CDR2 from the germline V gene are LNHDA and SQIVND (reference sequence). Sequences were obtained from blood, either unsorted or a sorted T cell fraction (not recorded which). The chain joins TRBV19 to TRBJ1-1, with 10 bases matching TRBD1. The sequence came from a female donor with ankylosing spondylitis or in good health (not recorded which). Written as DNA, the CDR3 is TGTGCCAGTAGTAATCGGGGGACAGGGGAAGGTGTGAACACTGAAGCTTTCTTT. This codes for CASSNRGTGEGVNTEAFF.